Sequencing of this T cell receptor (beta chain) was carried out in a study of blood T cell repertoires in COVID-19. Profiling relied on immunoSEQ multiplex PCR, and the TCRdb table lists in-frame clones only, not all of them. The data show almost 500,000 clones, 80% to 90% seen once. The age range of participants was about 18 to 95 years, with residence in about 25 US areas. Before being deemed recovered, Cohort 3 donors had two negative PCRs, clearance, or symptom resolution. This CDR3 has 13 amino acids. CDR1 is SGHTA and CDR2 is FQGNSA in the germline V gene. J gave up 3 bases and V 8 bases, and 4 bases lay outside the gene matches.

Input material: PBMCs or T cells enriched from blood (not recorded which). The receptor's source is a woman aged 55-70 years who had recovered from COVID-19. V gene TRBV7-2 combines with J gene TRBJ2-3; TRBD2 aligns across 8 bases. This CDR3 reads CASSRGGTDTQYF. CDR3 sequence (DNA): TGTGCCAGCTCTCGGGGGGGTACAGATACGCAGTATTTT.